Here is one T cell receptor beta chain with its context. The V and J ends lost 5 bases and 0 bases respectively, with 15 bases between them. The CDR3 contains 16 residues. The germline CDR1 and CDR2 sequences are MGHRA and YSYEKL. These data originate in a study of T-cell memory formation after mild COVID-19. The overall study: Largely donor-specific sequence clusters came from a couple of donors.

One entry per CDR3 protein, called by TCRdb with MiXCR from the 5' RACE reads. This table holds fewer than 200,000 distinct CDR3 sequences, over 20% found once. The specimen was PBMCs or a T cell subset sorted from them (not recorded which). This sequence joins TRBV4-1 and TRBJ2-3, with D hard to call. The clonotype originates from an adult woman who had mild COVID-19 (a few samples of this study predate the infection). Cell type and time point are not known. The CDR3 sequence: CASSYHTGTSTDTQYF. CDR3 nucleotides: TGCGCCAGCAGCTACCATACTGGTACTAGCACAGATACGCAGTATTTT.